The present T cell receptor (beta chain) was sequenced within a study of neurological immune-mediated disorders. The CDR3 runs 14 residues. This clonotype has a count of ten or more. One entry per CDR3 protein results from TCRdb running MiXCR on the 5' RACE reads. In the table there are around 17,000 distinct CDR3 sequences, less than 25% of which are singletons. The sample comprised PBMCs. The clonotype originates from a man aged 45-60 years in good health. V is TRBV3-2 and J is TRBJ2-7; no DNA check was done on the table's D call, TRBD1. TRBV3-2 is reported as a pseudogene. The CDR3 loop reads CASSQLTGIYEQYF. The CDR3 DNA follows: TGTGCCAGCAGCCAATTGACAGGCATTTACGAGCAGTACTTC.